The 27 T cell receptor beta chains below all came from one sample that was sequenced in a study of blood T cells in healthy people across ages. Primers used in a second PCR of about 6 to 11 cycles were a sample-barcoded 5' primer and a J-beta primer mix. Each CDR3 protein gets one entry after TCRdb re-called the 5' RACE reads with MiXCR. This sample carries about 1.8 million distinct CDR3 sequences, 49% of them seen once, and the ten largest clones take roughly 2%. Sequencing was performed on blood. The source of these receptors is a woman between 35 and 50 years old in good health.

The chain combines TRBV24-1 with TRBJ2-5; no definite D call. CDR3 length: 11 residues. CDR1 is KGHDR, CDR2 SFDVKD, per germline. The ends were cut back, 9 bases at V and 1 base at J, with 5 bases in the middle. For the CDR3, the DNA is TGTGCCACCTCAGTCCAAGAGACCCAGTACTTC. Amino acid sequence: CATSVQETQYF.

The chain is built from TRBV11-2 and TRBJ2-5, with 10 bases matching TRBD1. V was clipped by 4 bases and J by 5 bases; unmatched bases: 7. Germline values: CDR1 SGHAT, CDR2 FQNNGV. The CDR3 totals 15 residues. CDR3 amino acids: CASSSPRQGAETQYF. CDR3 in DNA: TGTGCCAGCAGCTCCCCTCGACAGGGGGCTGAGACCCAGTACTTC.

This chain links TRBV2 with TRBJ2-5; TRBD1 matches at 8 bases. V was clipped by 9 bases and J by 11 bases; unmatched bases: 17. The CDR3 spans 14 residues. Per germline, CDR1 SNHLY and CDR2 FYNNEI. Here the CDR3 DNA reads TGTGCCAGGATCACAGGGGGAGTGTACAATGAGCAGTACTTC. Translating gives CARITGGVYNEQYF.

V gene TRBV5-1 combines with J gene TRBJ2-7; 7 bases map to TRBD1. The CDR3 runs to 14 residues. With V trimmed by 2 bases and J by 7 bases, 9 bases remained unmatched. In germline, CDR1 is SGHRS, CDR2 YFSETQ. The CDR3: CASSFGTAREEQYF. In DNA form, the CDR3 reads TGCGCCAGCAGCTTCGGGACAGCGAGAGAAGAGCAGTACTTC.

The rearrangement joins TRBV10-3 to TRBJ2-4; TRBD1 aligns across 7 bases. The J call is doubtful: the DNA matches TRBJ2-7 better. Germline loops: CDR1 ENHRY, CDR2 SYGVKD. This CDR3 spans 14 amino acids. The DNA of the CDR3 is TGTGCCATCCGTAAAGGACAGGTCGCCTACGAGCAGTACTTC. This codes for CAIRKGQVAYEQYF.

The J gene is TRBJ2-3, the V gene TRBV28; 7 positions match TRBD2. The CDR3 sequence is 12 residues long. With 5 bases clipped from V and 7 bases from J, the junction kept 3 bases outside the gene matches. CDR1 and CDR2 (germline): MDHEN, SYDVKM. The CDR3 is CASSREGHTQYF. The CDR3 nucleotides are TGTGCCAGCAGTAGGGAGGGGCATACGCAGTATTTT.

This chain links TRBV28 with TRBJ1-4; TRBD1 agrees at 9 bases. V trimming: 6 bases; J trimming: 7 bases; junction bases outside the gene matches: 9. CDR3 size: 15 residues. Germline V CDR1 and CDR2: MDHEN, SYDVKM. CDR3 loop: CASRAPGQGGEKLFF. In DNA form, the CDR3 reads TGTGCCAGCAGGGCCCCGGGACAGGGAGGTGAAAAACTGTTTTTT.

V gene TRBV20-1 combines with J gene TRBJ1-4; 8 nucleotides line up with TRBD1. The CDR3 is made up of 19 amino acids. The V gene end was trimmed by 3 bases and the J gene end by 1 base; junction bases not matched to a gene: 16. The V gene's germline CDR1 is DFQATT and CDR2 SNEGSKA (reference sequence). CDR3 sequence reads: CSARDSLGQGSGTNEKLFF. The CDR3 region has the DNA TGCAGTGCTAGGGACAGCCTTGGACAGGGATCGGGAACTAATGAAAAACTGTTTTTT.

This clonotype occurred many times. The CDR3 loop reads CASSLIDRASQETQYF. In nucleotides, the CDR3 is TGTGCCAGCAGCTTAATTGACAGGGCGAGCCAAGAGACCCAGTACTTC. The chain couples TRBV7-2 to TRBJ2-5; 7 bases fit TRBD1. J was trimmed by 1 base and V by 2 bases; bases with no gene match: 7. This CDR3 is 16 amino acids long. Germline values: CDR1 SGHTA, CDR2 FQGNSA.

This clonotype came up a few times. J is TRBJ2-1 and V is TRBV20-1, with TRBD2 matching over 12 bases. Germline-derived CDR1 and CDR2 are DFQATT and SNEGSKA (reference sequence). Unmatched junction bases numbered 13, after V lost 5 bases and J lost 2 bases. The CDR3 is 18 residues long. CDR3 sequence: CSAPASGGAPQTYNEQFF. The CDR3 DNA is TGCAGTGCTCCTGCTAGCGGGGGGGCCCCTCAGACCTACAATGAGCAGTTCTTC.

The V and J genes are TRBV25-1 and TRBJ1-1; D is possibly TRBD1 (6 bases). CDR1 and CDR2 (germline): MGHDK, SYGVNS. The CDR3 is 16 residues long. Trimming cost V 4 bases and J 1 base, with 16 bases left between them. The CDR3 region is CASSGRGAVRNTEAFF. The CDR3 bases are TGTGCCAGCAGTGGGAGGGGGGCAGTGCGGAACACTGAAGCTTTCTTT.

The J gene is TRBJ2-3, the V gene TRBV6-1; tentatively, D is TRBD2 (5 bases). The CDR3 has 12 residues. The V gene lost 3 bases and the J gene lost 9 bases, with 10 bases spanning the gap. Germline CDR1 and CDR2: MNHNS and SASEGT. The CDR3 here is CASSDSGLTQYF. The CDR3 DNA sequence: TGTGCCAGCAGTGATTCCGGACTCACGCAGTATTTT.

In its sample, this clonotype was seen a few times. The chain joins TRBV28 to TRBJ1-2; D is perhaps TRBD1 (6 bases). V was pared by 5 bases and J by 6 bases, with 19 bases between. The CDR3 totals 15 residues. CDR1 is MDHEN, CDR2 SYDVKM, per germline. The CDR3 region is CASSPGTQGRDGYTF. DNA of the CDR3: TGTGCCAGCAGTCCGGGGACACAGGGACGGGATGGCTACACCTTC.

This clonotype was detected only a few times. J is TRBJ1-2 and V is TRBV6-5; TRBD1 aligns across 7 bases. This CDR3 contains 16 residues. The germline CDR1 and CDR2 sequences are MNHEY and SVGAGI. J was trimmed by 3 bases and V by 6 bases; bases with no gene match: 13. The CDR3 is CASRDSGQFTDYGYTF. CDR3 DNA sequence: TGTGCCAGCAGGGACTCGGGACAGTTTACGGACTATGGCTACACCTTC.

The genes are TRBV6-5 and TRBJ2-5; D is unresolved. The germline gives CDR1 MNHEY, CDR2 SVGAGI. The CDR3 is 12 residues long. Trimming removed 7 bases from V and 5 bases from J, with 11 bases in between. Written as DNA, the CDR3 is TGTGCCAGCACACAGCTGGGGGAGACCCAGTACTTC. Amino acid sequence: CASTQLGETQYF.

The table lists this clonotype with a few counts. J is TRBJ2-7 and V is TRBV7-2; possible D gene TRBD1, 6 bases. The CDR3 spans 13 residues. CDR1 is SGHTA and CDR2 is FQGNSA in the germline V gene. V was cut by 5 bases and J by 6 bases, with 14 bases left in between. The CDR3 DNA follows: TGTGCCAGCAGCGCAGGGGATAGCTTCGAGCAGTACTTC. Translating it yields CASSAGDSFEQYF.

This clonotype was counted only a few times. The chain is built from TRBV7-8 and TRBJ2-3, with 7 bases lining up with TRBD1. V lost 2 bases and J lost 3; bases outside the gene matches: 8. The CDR3 is made up of 16 amino acids. The germline gives CDR1 SGHVS, CDR2 FQNEAQ. The CDR3 DNA sequence: TGTGCCAGCAGCTTACCCGACAGGGCGGCGACAGATACGCAGTATTTT. It translates to CASSLPDRAATDTQYF.

This clonotype was recorded once. CDR3 nucleotides: TGCAGTGCAGCTAGCGGGGAAAGCACAGATACGCAGTATTTT. This gives the protein CSAASGESTDTQYF. The rearrangement links TRBV20-1 to TRBJ2-3; 9 bases fit TRBD2. V lost 6 bases, J lost 0 bases, and 4 bases stayed unmatched. Germline V lookup: CDR1 DFQATT, CDR2 SNEGSKA (reference sequence). The CDR3 is 14 residues long.

CDR3 protein: CASSLRLGRGNTEAFF. The DNA of the CDR3 is TGTGCCAGCAGTTTACGTCTGGGAAGGGGAAACACTGAAGCTTTCTTT. This chain joins TRBV28 and TRBJ1-1; D is perhaps TRBD1 (5 bases). The CDR3 contains 16 residues. The V gene's germline CDR1 is MDHEN and CDR2 SYDVKM. The V and J ends lost 2 bases and 2 bases respectively, with 15 bases between them.

The rearrangement uses TRBV20-1 and TRBJ2-7, with 7 bases lining up with TRBD1. The germline V gene encodes CDR1 DFQATT and CDR2 SNEGSKA (reference sequence). The CDR3 contains 11 residues. CDR3 nucleotide sequence: TGCAGCGGACAGGACCTCTACGAGCAGTACTTC. This sequence encodes CSGQDLYEQYF.

V is TRBV3-1 and J is TRBJ2-7; possible D gene TRBD1, 6 bases. The CDR3 totals 13 residues. Trimming pared 8 bases from V and 1 base from J, leaving 12 bases between. Looked up from germline, CDR1 is LGHDT and CDR2 is YNNKEL (reference sequence). CDR3 protein: CASVDGTSYEQYF. As DNA, the CDR3 is TGTGCCAGCGTGGACGGGACATCCTACGAGCAGTACTTC.

The chain links TRBV7-9 to TRBJ2-1; 9 bases are shared with TRBD1. CDR1 SEHNR and CDR2 FQNEAQ come from the germline V gene (reference sequence). The V segment lost 7 bases and the J segment 8 bases; nucleotides outside the gene matches: 12. The CDR3 consists of 15 residues. The CDR3 nucleotides read TGTGCCAGCATCCGGGCGGGACAGGGTATTGATGAGCAGTTCTTC. It translates to CASIRAGQGIDEQFF.

This chain joins TRBV6-1 and TRBJ1-6; no definite D call. This CDR3 has 15 residues. The V gene's germline CDR1 is MNHNS and CDR2 SASEGT. V was cut by 5 bases and J by 7 bases, with 15 bases left in between. CDR3 in amino acids: CASSLTGSRNSPLHF. The DNA of the CDR3 is TGTGCCAGCAGTTTGACCGGTTCTCGGAATTCACCCCTCCACTTT.

This clonotype showed up just a few times. J is TRBJ2-1 and V is TRBV6-2 or TRBV6-3; a weak D match, TRBD2 (6 bases). CDR3 size: 13 residues. Per the germline V gene, CDR1 is MNHEY and CDR2 is SVGEGT. The germline V and J ends were trimmed by 0 bases and 9 bases, with 9 bases remaining between them. For the CDR3, the DNA is TGTGCCAGCAGTTACTCGCGCGGGGCTGAGCAGTTCTTC. It is translated as CASSYSRGAEQFF.

The genes are TRBV6-5 and TRBJ2-1, with TRBD1 matching over 7 bases. Trimming took 6 bases from V and 7 from J; bases not matched to a gene: 6. The CDR3 totals 13 residues. The germline V gene has CDR1 MNHEY and CDR2 SVGAGI. CDR3 DNA sequence: TGTGCCAGCAGGCAGGGGGAATGGAATGAGCAGTTCTTC. Its protein is CASRQGEWNEQFF.

V usage is TRBV13 and J usage is TRBJ2-5; possible D gene TRBD2, 5 bases. V gave up 5 bases and J gave up 6 bases, with 19 bases separating them. The germline V gene encodes CDR1 PRHDT and CDR2 FYEKMQ (reference sequence). CDR3 length: 15 residues. The CDR3 region is CASSATRLALQTQYF. CDR3 bases: TGTGCCAGCAGCGCCACGCGCCTAGCTTTGCAGACCCAGTACTTC. The entire variable domain, with the rest obtained from reference TRBV13 and TRBJ2-5, is as follows: AAGVIQSPRHLIKEKRETATLKCYPIPRHDTVYWYQQGPGQDPQFLISFYEKMQSDKGSIPDRFSAQQFSDYHSELNMSSLELGDSALYFCASSATRLALQTQYFGPGTRLLVL.

The rearrangement joins TRBV25-1 to TRBJ1-6; D is undetermined. Looked up from germline, CDR1 is MGHDK and CDR2 is SYGVNS. Trimming left V 2 bases short and J 7 bases short, with 18 bases between. The CDR3 has 17 residues. CDR3 DNA sequence: TGTGCCAGCAGTGAACTCCCAGGACTCGCAGAAAATTCACCCCTCCACTTT. Translating it yields CASSELPGLAENSPLHF.